This TCR beta chain appears in the sequencing data of a study of shared clonotypes between healthy human individuals. Study outcomes and limitations: The study drew on few donors, limiting represented genetic and exposure-history diversity.

The germline V gene encodes CDR1 SEHNR and CDR2 FQNEAQ (reference sequence). Trimming cost V 4 bases and J 5 bases, with 8 bases left between them. The CDR3 consists of 12 residues. As regards this clone: The antigen remains undetermined.

Some clones are missing from TCRdb's copy, which holds only in-frame ones; the method was immunoSEQ multiplex PCR. The sample comprises approximately 500,000 clones, roughly 95% of which are singletons, and 0.055% to 0.075% rests with the top ten. Sequenced input: naive CD4+ T cells sorted from blood. Subset indicated: CD45RA+ positively selected. This sequence was found in a woman in her twenties or thirties in good health. The chain links TRBV7-9 to TRBJ2-5; D not resolved. Written as DNA, the CDR3 is TGTGCCAGCAGCTCTCAACTCGAGACCCAGTACTTC. It specifies CASSSQLETQYF. The full variable domain, rest sourced from reference TRBV7-9 and TRBJ2-5, is DTGVSQNPRHKITKRGQNVTFRCDPISEHNRLYWYRQTLGQGPEFLTYFQNEAQLEKSRLLSDRFSAERPKGSFSTLEIQRTEQGDSAMYLCASSSQLETQYFGPGTRLLVL.